The rows below give T cell receptor beta chains drawn from one sample of a study of shared clonotypes between healthy human individuals. This table comes from immunoSEQ multiplex PCR, and its TCRdb copy is limited to in-frame clones, with some not included. This sample carries 2 million to 2.5 million clones, about 95% of them seen once, and the ten largest clones take about 1.1%. The material sequenced was naive CD8+ T cells sorted from blood. Every receptor here comes from a man aged 18 to 29 in good health. Each CDR3 is given with its conserved first and last residue. Fields, in order: V gene, J gene, clone size, D gene, CDR3 DNA, CDR3 protein. D genes are given only for firm matches. Clone size is shown for a subset of rows, as once, few, many or a class of expanded clone.

>TRBV5-4|TRBJ2-1|NA|TRBD2
TGTGCCAGCAGCTTGATCGCGGGGGATTACAATGAGCAGTTCTTC
CASSLIAGDYNEQFF
>TRBV27|TRBJ1-1|NA|NA
TGTGCCAGCAGTTTAGAGGCAGGGATGGGAGCTTTCTTT
CASSLEAGMGAFF
>TRBV11-2|TRBJ2-5|NA|TRBD1
TGTGCCAGCAGCACTACCGGAGGACAGGGCCAAGAGACCCAGTACTTC
CASSTTGGQGQETQYF
>TRBV25-1|TRBJ1-2|NA|NA
TGTGCCAGCAGTGAGTCATATGGCTACACCTTC
CASSESYGYTF
>TRBV11-3|TRBJ2-5|NA|NA
TGTGCCAGCAGCGAGCCCCACGGGTACTTC
CASSEPHGYF
>TRBV4-1|TRBJ2-7|once|NA
TGCGCCAGCAGCCAAGGCCCCGTGGGGGGAATCTACGAGCAGTACTTC
CASSQGPVGGIYEQYF
>TRBV28|TRBJ1-5|NA|TRBD1
TGTGCCAGCAGGGGGGACAGGGGGCTAAGCAATCAGCCCCAGCATTTT
CASRGDRGLSNQPQHF
>TRBV6-1|TRBJ1-3|NA|TRBD1
TGTGCCAGCAGTGGACCGGGACAGGGAGCCCTCGAGACTGGAAACACCATATATTTT
CASSGPGQGALETGNTIYF
>TRBV5-1|TRBJ1-4|once|NA
TGCGCCAGCAGCTTGGCCTCCGGGAGAGGAGGAAGTGCAACTAATGAAAAACTGTTTTTT
CASSLASGRGGSATNEKLFF
>TRBV28|TRBJ2-5|NA|NA
TGTGCCAGCAGTCCCTCCTTTCAAGAGACCCAGTACTTC
CASSPSFQETQYF
>TRBV10-3|TRBJ2-3|NA|NA
TGTGCCATCAGTGAGCGCCAGGAAAGCACAGATACGCAGTATTTT
CAISERQESTDTQYF
>TRBV28|TRBJ1-2|NA|NA
TGTGCCAGCAGCCCCCCGGGCGGGGGGGGCGCGGGTCCCTATGGCTACACCTTC
CASSPPGGGGAGPYGYTF
>TRBV5-4|TRBJ1-2|NA|NA
TGTGCCAGCAGCTCCGATAGAATAGACAGGTTCTATGGCTACACCTTC
CASSSDRIDRFYGYTF
>TRBV6-6|TRBJ2-7|NA|NA
TGTGCCAGCACTATCAATATCCAGGGCGAGCAGTACTTC
CASTINIQGEQYF
>TRBV9|TRBJ2-7|NA|NA
TGTGCCAGCAGCGTAGGGGCGGGCCTCTACGAGCAGTACTTC
CASSVGAGLYEQYF
>TRBV5-6|TRBJ2-7|NA|NA
TGTGCCAGCAGCTTGTCGCTTGCCCACGAGCAGTACTTC
CASSLSLAHEQYF
>TRBV5-4|TRBJ1-2|NA|NA
TGTGCCAGCAGCTTTCAGGAGCTCGGGGGCTACACCTTC
CASSFQELGGYTF
>TRBV7-3|TRBJ2-1|NA|NA
TGTGCCAGCAGCTTAAGTACCTATAGCTCCTACAATGAGCAGTTCTTC
CASSLSTYSSYNEQFF
>TRBV27|TRBJ1-2|once|NA
TGTGCCAGCAGGAGGGGGGGCGATCTCTATGGCTACACCTTC
CASRRGGDLYGYTF
>TRBV6-1|TRBJ1-2|NA|NA
TGTGCCAGCAGTGAAGGGGGCAATGGCTACACCTTC
CASSEGGNGYTF
>TRBV6-9|TRBJ2-7|NA|NA
TGTGCCAGAGGCGCATTCGAGCAGTACTTC
CARGAFEQYF
>TRBV28|TRBJ1-6|NA|NA
TGTGCCAGCAGTTTCCGGCAGGGAGGTTCACCCCTCCACTTT
CASSFRQGGSPLHF
>TRBV19|TRBJ1-1|NA|TRBD1
TGTGCCAGTTCAATTACAGGGGGCCGGGCTGAAGCTTTCTTT
CASSITGGRAEAFF
>TRBV2|TRBJ2-1|NA|NA
TGTGCCAGCAGTGAAGAGGGGCCAGGGATTAATGAGCAGTTCTTC
CASSEEGPGINEQFF
>TRBV5-1|TRBJ2-2|NA|NA
TGCGCCAGCAGCTCGGACAGCACCTTGGGCACCGGGGAGCTGTTTTTT
CASSSDSTLGTGELFF
>TRBV15|TRBJ1-5|NA|NA
TGTGCCACCAGCAGTGTGGGAGGTCAGCCCCAGCATTTT
CATSSVGGQPQHF
>TRBV7-9|TRBJ2-7|NA|NA
TGTGCCAGCAGCGGGTCCGGGACTCCTTTTTACGAGCAGTACTTC
CASSGSGTPFYEQYF